The text below deals with one T cell receptor (beta chain). Its specificity is not known. This sample is part of a study of T cells in Graves' hyperthyroidism and ophthalmopathy. Looking at the study overall: Peripheral blood draws took place at initial diagnosis, ahead of any treatment.

RNA transcripts gave rise to amplified TCR beta CDR3 regions. The HTBI primer set served for first-round RT-PCR of the TCR CDR3. MiXCR was run by TCRdb on the multiplex PCR reads, yielding one entry per CDR3 protein. Of about 380,000 distinct CDR3 sequences listed, 11% to 15% were seen once; the top ten hold approximately 11%. Germline assignment: CDR1 MNHEY and CDR2 SMNVEV (reference sequence). CDR3 length equals 13 residues. V was trimmed by 7 bases and J by 6 bases, leaving 16 bases between them. Study results and caveats: Ophthalmopathy, as predicted by the model, came a median about six months after the prediction.

Hyperthyroidism of Graves' type that showed no ophthalmopathy progression within 18 months was stable. In patients aged 18 to 65, hyperthyroidism was newly diagnosed, with duration under 2 months. The gene calls are TRBV27 and TRBJ2-7; no clear D gene. This receptor was identified in a woman aged 60-75 years with Graves' hyperthyroidism. Sequenced: blood. This CDR3 is CASTSMLGGEQYF. CDR3 in DNA: TGTGCCAGCACCTCAATGCTGGGTGGCGAGCAGTACTTC.